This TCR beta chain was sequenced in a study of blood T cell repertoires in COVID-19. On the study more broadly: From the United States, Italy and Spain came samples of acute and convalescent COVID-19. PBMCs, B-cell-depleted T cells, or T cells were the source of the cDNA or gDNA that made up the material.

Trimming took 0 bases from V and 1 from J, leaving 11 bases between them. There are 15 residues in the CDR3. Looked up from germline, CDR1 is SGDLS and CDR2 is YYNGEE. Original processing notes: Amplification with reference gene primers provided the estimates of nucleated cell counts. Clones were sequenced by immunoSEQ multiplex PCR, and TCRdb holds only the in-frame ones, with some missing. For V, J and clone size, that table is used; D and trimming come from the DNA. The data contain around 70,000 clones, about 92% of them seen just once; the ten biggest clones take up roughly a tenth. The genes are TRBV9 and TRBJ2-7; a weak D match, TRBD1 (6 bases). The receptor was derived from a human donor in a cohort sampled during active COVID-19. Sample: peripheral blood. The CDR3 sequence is CASSVGQALSYEQYF. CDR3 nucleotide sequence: TGTGCCAGCAGCGTAGGACAGGCCCTTTCCTACGAGCAGTACTTC. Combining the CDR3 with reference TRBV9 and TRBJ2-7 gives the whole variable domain DSGVTQTPKHLITATGQRVTLRCSPRSGDLSVYWYQQSLDQGLQFLIQYYNGEERAKGNILERFSAQQFPDLHSELNLSSLELGDSALYFCASSVGQALSYEQYFGPGTRLTVT.